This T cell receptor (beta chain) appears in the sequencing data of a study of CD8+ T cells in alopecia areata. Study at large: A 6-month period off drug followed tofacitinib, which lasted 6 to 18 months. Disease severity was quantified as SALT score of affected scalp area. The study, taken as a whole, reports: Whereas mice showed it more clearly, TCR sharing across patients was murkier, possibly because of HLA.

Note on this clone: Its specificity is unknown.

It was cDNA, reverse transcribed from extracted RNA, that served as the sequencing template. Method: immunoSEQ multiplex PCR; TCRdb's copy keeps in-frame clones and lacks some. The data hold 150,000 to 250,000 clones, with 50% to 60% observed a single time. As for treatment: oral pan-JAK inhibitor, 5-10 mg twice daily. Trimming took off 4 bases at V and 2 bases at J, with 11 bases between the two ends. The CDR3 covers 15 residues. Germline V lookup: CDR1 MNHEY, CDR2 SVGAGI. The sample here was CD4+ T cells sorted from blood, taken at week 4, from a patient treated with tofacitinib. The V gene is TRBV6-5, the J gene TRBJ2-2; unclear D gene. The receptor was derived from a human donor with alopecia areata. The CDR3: CASSLDHLNTGELFF. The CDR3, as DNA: TGTGCCAGCAGTTTGGACCATCTAAACACCGGGGAGCTGTTTTTT.